This T cell receptor beta chain was observed in a study of T cells in Graves' hyperthyroidism and ophthalmopathy. This clonotype was seen at least ten times. Per germline, CDR1 DFQATT and CDR2 SNEGSKA (reference sequence). CDR3 size: 12 residues. V was shortened by 3 bases and J by 6 bases, with 9 bases between the two germline ends. There were TCR beta CDR3 regions amplified from RNA transcripts. The HTBI set primed first-round TCR CDR3 RT-PCR. TCRdb analysed the multiplex PCR reads with MiXCR anew, one entry per CDR3 protein. This repertoire shows 92,000 or so distinct CDR3 sequences, around 50% found once; its top ten account for around 30%.

Sample: blood. This sequence originates from a woman between 40 and 55 years old with Graves' hyperthyroidism. The gene calls are TRBV20-1 and TRBJ1-5; D gene uncertain. CDR3: CSARGSFQPQHF. In nucleotides, the CDR3 is TGCAGTGCTAGGGGTAGCTTTCAGCCCCAGCATTTT.